These 27 T cell receptor beta chains share one sample of origin, sequenced in a study of spatial heterogeneity in lung cancer. A single record per CDR3 protein comes from TCRdb applying MiXCR to the 5' RACE reads. The sample lists some 120,000 distinct CDR3 sequences, about 12% occurring once. The time point was: blood at routine non-recurrence follow-up after resection. Sequencing of whole RNA from tumor, nontumor lung or frozen PBMC involved no sorting. Specimen: PBMCs, collected at follow-up. Receptors originate from a male donor with early-stage non-small cell lung cancer.

The gene calls are TRBV28 and TRBJ2-5; D unclear. Trimming took 3 bases from V and 7 from J, leaving 15 bases between them. This CDR3 contains 14 residues. The V gene's germline CDR1 is MDHEN and CDR2 SYDVKM. The CDR3: CASSFSPILVTQYF. As DNA, the CDR3 is TGTGCCAGCAGTTTTAGTCCGATTTTAGTGACCCAGTACTTC.

This clonotype was recorded a few times. CDR3 nucleotides: TGTGCCAGCAACCCCAGCGGTCCGGGCACAGATACGCAGTATTTT. Translation gives CASNPSGPGTDTQYF. The chain carries TRBV9 and TRBJ2-3, with TRBD2 as a possible D gene (5 bases). Per germline, CDR1 SGDLS and CDR2 YYNGEE. The CDR3 runs 15 residues. V shed 6 bases and J shed 1 base, with 15 bases lying between them.

This clonotype appeared a few times. The rearrangement uses TRBV7-8 and TRBJ2-1; 10 nucleotides line up with TRBD2. The germline V gene encodes CDR1 SGHVS and CDR2 FQNEAQ. This CDR3 has 15 residues. The V segment lost 5 bases and the J segment 10 bases; nucleotides outside the gene matches: 11. The CDR3 nucleotides read TGTGCCAGCAGCGCCGGGACTAGCGCCGTGGGGGAGCAGTTCTTC. Translating gives CASSAGTSAVGEQFF.

In its sample, this clonotype was seen many times. The genes are TRBV29-1 and TRBJ1-1; D unresolved. This CDR3 is 13 amino acids long. V lost 7 bases and J lost 0, with 12 bases in between. Germline V CDR1 and CDR2: SQVTM, ANQGSEA. The CDR3 region has the DNA TGCAGCGCTAACAGCGAGATGAACACTGAAGCTTTCTTT. Its protein product is CSANSEMNTEAFF.

The chain employs TRBV20-1 and TRBJ1-6; the D is unclear. The CDR3 length is 12 residues. With 3 bases removed from V and 9 bases from J, the gap between germline ends came to 9 bases. Germline CDR1 reads DFQATT; CDR2 reads SNEGSKA (reference sequence). Here the CDR3 DNA reads TGCAGTGCTAGCCGCGAAGTTTCACCCCTCCACTTT. It is translated as CSASREVSPLHF.

The rearrangement links TRBV5-6 to TRBJ1-1, with D hard to call. The CDR3 sequence is 12 residues long. With 2 bases removed from V and 5 bases from J, the gap between germline ends came to 7 bases. Germline V CDR1 and CDR2: SGHDT, YYEEEE. The CDR3 spells CASSLERTEAFF. Here the CDR3 DNA reads TGTGCCAGCAGCTTAGAGCGGACTGAAGCTTTCTTT.

This chain links TRBV27 with TRBJ2-7, with D unresolved. Trimming removed 7 bases from V and 7 bases from J, with 14 bases in between. The CDR3 contains 12 residues. In germline, CDR1 is MNHEY, CDR2 SMNVEV (reference sequence). CDR3: CASKGVAHEQYF. The DNA of the CDR3 is TGTGCCAGCAAAGGAGTTGCACATGAGCAGTACTTC.

The chain uses TRBV9 and TRBJ2-7; TRBD1 matches 8 bases. V was pared by 0 bases and J by 0 bases, with 2 bases of the junction left unmatched. The germline CDR1 and CDR2 sequences are SGDLS and YYNGEE. The CDR3 is 15 residues long. The CDR3 loop is CASSVGTGSSYEQYF. Here the CDR3 DNA reads TGTGCCAGCAGCGTAGGGACAGGGAGCTCCTACGAGCAGTACTTC.

This chain uses TRBV20-1 with TRBJ2-4, with D tentatively TRBD1 or TRBD2 (5 bases each). CDR1 and CDR2 from the germline V gene are DFQATT and SNEGSKA (reference sequence). The CDR3 has 15 amino acids. Trimming shortened V by 8 bases and J by 0 bases, and 17 bases separated the two germline ends. CDR3 in DNA: TGCAGTTATTCCCGGGGCCCCATAGCCAAAAACATTCAGTACTTC. This codes for CSYSRGPIAKNIQYF.

This clonotype was seen only a few times. The chain employs TRBV30 and TRBJ1-1, with D possibly TRBD1 on 5 matching bases. This CDR3 is 13 amino acids long. Trimming took 4 bases from V and 0 from J, leaving 9 bases between them. CDR1 is GTSNPN and CDR2 is SVGIG in the germline V gene (reference sequence). The CDR3: CAWKGLLNTEAFF. The CDR3, as DNA: TGTGCCTGGAAGGGGCTCTTGAACACTGAAGCTTTCTTT.

This clonotype was recorded at least ten times. The chain recombines TRBV28 with TRBJ2-7; a possible D gene is TRBD2 (5 bases). The CDR3 extends over 14 amino acids. V lost 1 base and J lost 2, with 9 bases in between. The V gene's germline CDR1 is MDHEN and CDR2 SYDVKM. CDR3 loop: CASSLSGVAYEQYF. The CDR3 nucleotides are TGTGCCAGCAGTTTATCCGGGGTTGCCTACGAGCAGTACTTC.

This clonotype was observed at least ten times. This chain uses TRBV7-6 with TRBJ2-5, with 13 bases identical to TRBD2. The CDR3 covers 14 residues. CDR1 is SGHVS and CDR2 is FNYEAQ in the germline V gene. V was clipped by 5 bases and J by 9 bases; unmatched bases: 6. DNA of the CDR3: TGTGCCAGCAGCCCCCTAACTAGCGGGGGGGCCCAGTACTTC. This sequence encodes CASSPLTSGGAQYF. Filled out from reference TRBV7-6 and TRBJ2-5, the complete variable domain reads GAGVSQSPRYKVTKRGQDVALRCDPISGHVSLYWYRQALGQGPEFLTYFNYEAQQDKSGLPNDRFSAERPEGSISTLTIQRTEQRDSAMYRCASSPLTSGGAQYFGPGTRLLVL.

In this sample, this clonotype turned up a few times. This chain connects TRBV3-1 to TRBJ1-2; possible D gene TRBD1, 5 bases. This CDR3 contains 12 residues. V dropped 3 bases and J dropped 3 bases, with 5 bases sitting between them. CDR1 is LGHDT, CDR2 YNNKEL, per germline (reference sequence). The CDR3 DNA follows: TGTGCCAGCAGCCAGGGGGACTATGGCTACACCTTC. Its protein product is CASSQGDYGYTF. The entire variable domain, with the rest obtained from reference TRBV3-1 and TRBJ1-2, is as follows: DTAVSQTPKYLVTQMGNDKSIKCEQNLGHDTMYWYKQDSKKFLKIMFSYNNKELIINETVPNRFSPKSPDKAHLNLHINSLELGDSAVYFCASSQGDYGYTFGSGTRLTVV.

The chain uses TRBV2 and TRBJ2-7; no clear D. The V gene's germline CDR1 is SNHLY and CDR2 FYNNEI. CDR3 length: 14 amino acids. Trimming removed 6 bases from V and 1 base from J, with 13 bases in between. The CDR3 loop is CASSPRPASYEQYF. The DNA of the CDR3 is TGTGCCAGCAGCCCTAGGCCCGCGTCCTACGAGCAGTACTTC.

The J gene is TRBJ1-1, the V gene TRBV27; 8 bases map to TRBD1. The CDR3 consists of 15 residues. From germline, CDR1 is MNHEY and CDR2 SMNVEV (reference sequence). J was trimmed by 5 bases and V by 2 bases; bases with no gene match: 7. The CDR3 sequence: CASSLGGTGGTEAFF. In nucleotides, the CDR3 is TGTGCCAGCAGTTTAGGAGGAACAGGGGGTACTGAAGCTTTCTTT.

This clonotype was detected many times. The chain links TRBV20-1 to TRBJ2-3; weak D call: TRBD1 (5 bases). The V end was cut by 2 bases, the J end by 5 bases, with 17 bases between. CDR3 length: 15 amino acids. Germline lookup yields CDR1 DFQATT and CDR2 SNEGSKA (reference sequence). The CDR3 sequence is CSARRDLVRVDTQYF. The CDR3 bases are TGCAGTGCTAGAAGAGATCTGGTCAGGGTAGATACGCAGTATTTT.

This clonotype turned up a few times. V gene TRBV10-3 combines with J gene TRBJ1-1, with D maybe TRBD1 (6 bases). This CDR3 has 12 amino acids. Germline loops: CDR1 ENHRY, CDR2 SYGVKD. Trimming took 11 bases from V and 13 from J, leaving 23 bases between them. This CDR3 reads CAGGGPGLVVFF. The DNA of the CDR3 is TGTGCCGGGGGGGGCCCCGGCTTGGTTGTTTTCTTT.

This clonotype was seen a few times. The V gene is TRBV7-2, the J gene TRBJ2-5; 12 nucleotides line up with TRBD1. Germline CDR1 SGHTA, CDR2 FQGNSA. V gave up 5 bases and J gave up 6 bases; unmatched junction bases: 4. This CDR3 is 14 amino acids long. For the CDR3, the DNA is TGTGCCAGCAGCCAGGGACAGGGGGCGAAGACCCAGTACTTC. Translating it yields CASSQGQGAKTQYF.

This clonotype has more than one count but fewer than ten. The genes are TRBV12-3 or TRBV12-4 and TRBJ2-2; tentative D call: TRBD2 (6 bases). This CDR3 region has 14 residues. V lost 9 bases to trimming and J lost 5 bases, with 16 bases between them. CDR3 nucleotides: TGTGCCAGTGGCGGCGGGGCTAGTACCGGGGAGCTGTTTTTT. It translates to CASGGGASTGELFF.

The chain is built from TRBV5-1 and TRBJ2-7; D perhaps matches TRBD1 (5 bases). Trimming stripped 0 bases from V and 2 bases from J, with 12 bases between. The length of the CDR3 is 15 residues. CDR1 is SGHRS and CDR2 is YFSETQ in the germline V gene. CDR3 nucleotides: TGCGCCAGCAGCTTGGGGCAGGGAACCCCCTACGAGCAGTACTTC. Translation gives CASSLGQGTPYEQYF.

This clonotype has ten or more counts. J is TRBJ2-7 and V is TRBV9; maybe TRBD1 (6 bases). Germline assignment: CDR1 SGDLS and CDR2 YYNGEE. Trimming stripped 2 bases from V and 0 bases from J, with 15 bases between. The CDR3 loop spans 16 amino acids. The CDR3 DNA reads as TGTGCCAGCAGCGTCCATGAGGACAGCAGCTCCTACGAGCAGTACTTC. This codes for CASSVHEDSSSYEQYF.

This clonotype has only a few counts. The gene calls are TRBV19 and TRBJ1-2, with a possible D match to TRBD1 (5 bases). V was cut by 6 bases and J by 2 bases, with 16 bases left in between. Germline V gives CDR1 LNHDA, CDR2 SQIVND (reference sequence). CDR3 length: 15 amino acids. CDR3 DNA sequence: TGTGCCAGTAGACTTCTTCGGGACGGCAACTATGGCTACACCTTC. It translates to CASRLLRDGNYGYTF.

The rearrangement uses TRBV6-5 and TRBJ2-7, with 10 bases fitting TRBD1. The germline V gene encodes CDR1 MNHEY and CDR2 SVGAGI. The CDR3 length is 16 residues. The V segment lost 0 bases and the J segment 2 bases; nucleotides outside the gene matches: 4. DNA of the CDR3: TGTGCCAGCAGTTACTCGAGGGACAGGGGACCCTACGAGCAGTACTTC. Protein product: CASSYSRDRGPYEQYF.

This clonotype was found many times. The chain combines TRBV7-2 with TRBJ1-2; D remains ambiguous. The CDR3 totals 12 residues. Germline V gene sequence: CDR1 SGHTA, CDR2 FQGNSA. Trimming removed 4 bases at V and 4 bases at J, with 7 bases between. The CDR3: CASSSRSYGYTF. CDR3 DNA: TGTGCCAGCAGCTCACGGTCCTATGGCTACACCTTC.

The sample holds many counts of this clonotype. The chain uses TRBV6-2 or TRBV6-3 and TRBJ1-1; D may be TRBD1 (5 bases). CDR1 is MNHEY, CDR2 SVGEGT, per germline. The CDR3 has 12 amino acids. The V end lost 5 bases, the J end lost 11 bases, and 15 bases lay between the germline ends. The CDR3 loop is CASSPGRGDAFF. In DNA form, the CDR3 reads TGTGCCAGCAGTCCCGGACGGGGGGACGCTTTCTTT.

Ten or more counts support this clonotype. The chain recombines TRBV29-1 with TRBJ2-3; the D gene is possibly TRBD2 (6 bases). V lost 7 bases, J lost 1 base, and 15 bases lay in between. This CDR3 comprises 14 residues. Germline assignment: CDR1 SQVTM and CDR2 ANQGSEA. The CDR3 protein is CSGKSGLGTDTQYF. The CDR3 DNA follows: TGCAGCGGGAAAAGCGGGTTGGGCACAGATACGCAGTATTTT.

The chain is built from TRBV4-1 and TRBJ2-6; D may match TRBD1 or TRBD2 (8 bases each). The CDR3 covers 18 residues. V was shortened by 3 bases and J by 4 bases, with 19 bases between the two germline ends. Germline V gene lookup returns CDR1 MGHRA and CDR2 YSYEKL. The CDR3 region has the DNA TGCGCCAGCAGCCAGGAGAGGACAGGGACTAGGGGGGCCAACGTCCTGACTTTC. Encoded protein: CASSQERTGTRGANVLTF.